This is a list of T cell receptor beta chains from one sample in a study of blood T cell repertoires in COVID-19. Here immunoSEQ multiplex PCR was the method, and the copy in TCRdb shows in-frame clones only, minus some. The profile shows hundreds of thousands of clones, approximately 89% of them singletons. Sequencing was performed on peripheral blood. The receptors here all came from a woman younger than 45 who had recovered from COVID-19. Both conserved end residues are part of each CDR3. The order of the fields is J gene, V gene, clone size, D gene, CDR3 DNA, CDR3 protein. D genes are given only for firm matches. Clone size is given for some rows only: seen once, a few or many times, or a class if the clone is expanded.

j_gene: TRBJ2-2
v_gene: TRBV4-2
abundance: few
d_gene: .
CDR3nt: TGTGCCAGCAGCCAAGACTACTACACCGGGGAGCTGTTTTTT
CDR3aa: CASSQDYYTGELFF

j_gene: TRBJ2-4
v_gene: TRBV27
abundance: .
d_gene: .
CDR3nt: TGTGCCAGCAGTTCCGTGACGGCGGGCCCCCGAAACATTCAGTACTTC
CDR3aa: CASSSVTAGPRNIQYF

j_gene: TRBJ2-1
v_gene: TRBV5-8
abundance: .
d_gene: .
CDR3nt: TGTGCCTCAGGTTTCGACACACTTAACAATGAGCAGTTCTTC
CDR3aa: CASGFDTLNNEQFF

j_gene: TRBJ2-2
v_gene: TRBV30
abundance: many
d_gene: .
CDR3nt: TGTGCCTGGAGAGGAGGGAGAAAAAACACCGGGGAGCTGTTTTTT
CDR3aa: CAWRGGRKNTGELFF

j_gene: TRBJ1-1
v_gene: TRBV5-5
abundance: .
d_gene: .
CDR3nt: TGTGCCAGCAGCTCCGAACAGGCACCTAACGAAGCTTTCTTT
CDR3aa: CASSSEQAPNEAFF

j_gene: TRBJ1-1
v_gene: TRBV5-4
abundance: .
d_gene: .
CDR3nt: TGTGCCAGCAGCGCCCGACTGATGATGAACACTGAAGCTTTCTTT
CDR3aa: CASSARLMMNTEAFF

j_gene: TRBJ1-1
v_gene: TRBV11-1
abundance: .
d_gene: TRBD1
CDR3nt: TGTGCCAGCAGCTCGGCCCGACAGGGGTGGGTGACTGAAGCTTTCTTT
CDR3aa: CASSSARQGWVTEAFF

j_gene: TRBJ1-6
v_gene: TRBV27
abundance: few
d_gene: .
CDR3nt: TGTGCCAGCAGTACCCCACCAGGTTCCCTCGCCCTCCACTTT
CDR3aa: CASSTPPGSLALHF

j_gene: TRBJ2-7
v_gene: TRBV5-8
abundance: .
d_gene: TRBD1
CDR3nt: TGTGCCAGCAGCTTGTGGGGACAGGGGGCAAACTACGAGCAGTACTTC
CDR3aa: CASSLWGQGANYEQYF

j_gene: TRBJ2-3
v_gene: TRBV5-4
abundance: .
d_gene: TRBD2
CDR3nt: TGTGCCAGCAGCTTACTAGCGGGGGCAGATACGCAGTATTTT
CDR3aa: CASSLLAGADTQYF

j_gene: TRBJ2-7
v_gene: TRBV18
abundance: .
d_gene: .
CDR3nt: TGTGCCAGCTCACCCCCCAACATAGCGAAATCCTACGAGCAGTACTTC
CDR3aa: CASSPPNIAKSYEQYF

j_gene: TRBJ2-7
v_gene: TRBV29-1
abundance: .
d_gene: TRBD2
CDR3nt: TGCAGCGTTGAAGTTGGGACTAGCCCGTCGGACGAGCAGTACTTC
CDR3aa: CSVEVGTSPSDEQYF

j_gene: TRBJ2-3
v_gene: TRBV28
abundance: .
d_gene: TRBD2
CDR3nt: TGTGCCAGCAGTCCGCCGGGGGACTACACAGATACGCAGTATTTT
CDR3aa: CASSPPGDYTDTQYF

j_gene: TRBJ1-1
v_gene: TRBV6-4
abundance: .
d_gene: TRBD1
CDR3nt: TGTGCCAGCAGAAGGACAGGGGGAATCACTGAAGCTTTCTTT
CDR3aa: CASRRTGGITEAFF

j_gene: TRBJ2-2
v_gene: TRBV19
abundance: .
d_gene: TRBD2
CDR3nt: TGTGCCAGTAGCTTAGCGGGGTTGTACACCGGGGAGCTGTTTTTT
CDR3aa: CASSLAGLYTGELFF

j_gene: TRBJ1-1
v_gene: TRBV27
abundance: .
d_gene: .
CDR3nt: TGTGCCAGCAGTTTCTCGGGAACTGAAGCTTTCTTT
CDR3aa: CASSFSGTEAFF

j_gene: TRBJ2-3
v_gene: TRBV4-1
abundance: .
d_gene: .
CDR3nt: TGCGCCAGCAGCCAATCATTTAGCACAGATACGCAGTATTTT
CDR3aa: CASSQSFSTDTQYF

j_gene: TRBJ2-7
v_gene: TRBV28
abundance: .
d_gene: .
CDR3nt: TGTGCCAGCAGTTTACAGGGGGGCTACGAGCAGTACTTC
CDR3aa: CASSLQGGYEQYF

j_gene: TRBJ2-3
v_gene: TRBV19
abundance: .
d_gene: TRBD2
CDR3nt: TGTGCCAGTAGTTCGGGGGGGCCGCCAGATACGCAGTATTTT
CDR3aa: CASSSGGPPDTQYF

j_gene: TRBJ1-2
v_gene: TRBV3-1/TRBV3-2
abundance: once
d_gene: TRBD1
CDR3nt: TGTGCCAGCAGCCAAGACCCGTGGACAGGGGATTACACCTTC
CDR3aa: CASSQDPWTGDYTF

j_gene: TRBJ1-1
v_gene: TRBV28
abundance: .
d_gene: TRBD1
CDR3nt: TGTGCCAGCACTCCTCCGACAGGGATGAACACTGAAGCTTTCTTT
CDR3aa: CASTPPTGMNTEAFF

j_gene: TRBJ1-2
v_gene: TRBV28
abundance: .
d_gene: .
CDR3nt: TGTGCCAGCCGTTCGGGGGAGCGGGCCTATGGCTACACCTTC
CDR3aa: CASRSGERAYGYTF

j_gene: TRBJ2-2
v_gene: TRBV30
abundance: .
d_gene: .
CDR3nt: TGTGCCTGGAGTGCCCATAACACCGGGGAGCTGTTTTTT
CDR3aa: CAWSAHNTGELFF

j_gene: TRBJ1-6
v_gene: TRBV5-1
abundance: .
d_gene: .
CDR3nt: TGCGCCAGCAGCTTATCGGGTAGTTCTCCCCTCCACTTT
CDR3aa: CASSLSGSSPLHF

j_gene: TRBJ1-1
v_gene: TRBV5-1
abundance: .
d_gene: .
CDR3nt: TGCGCCAGCAGAACCCATACAGGGACGAACACTGAAGCTTTCTTT
CDR3aa: CASRTHTGTNTEAFF

j_gene: TRBJ1-4
v_gene: TRBV18
abundance: .
d_gene: .
CDR3nt: TGTGCCAGCTCACCAATCCGGTTTACTTCGGCCCCGGGGGAAAAACTGTTTTTT
CDR3aa: CASSPIRFTSAPGEKLFF

j_gene: TRBJ1-3
v_gene: TRBV28
abundance: .
d_gene: .
CDR3nt: TGTGCCAGCAGTGGTGGGGGAGGTGGAAACACCATATATTTT
CDR3aa: CASSGGGGGNTIYF

j_gene: TRBJ2-5
v_gene: TRBV30
abundance: .
d_gene: TRBD1
CDR3nt: TGTGCCTGGGGGACAGGGCACGAGACCCAGTACTTC
CDR3aa: CAWGTGHETQYF

j_gene: TRBJ1-3
v_gene: TRBV6-6
abundance: .
d_gene: .
CDR3nt: TGTGCCAGCAGTTACAACCCAGGGGTAAACACCATATATTTT
CDR3aa: CASSYNPGVNTIYF

j_gene: TRBJ2-7
v_gene: TRBV5-1
abundance: .
d_gene: .
CDR3nt: TGCGCCAGCAGCTGGGGAGGAGGCCGCTCCTACGAGCAGTACTTC
CDR3aa: CASSWGGGRSYEQYF

j_gene: TRBJ2-7
v_gene: TRBV11-3
abundance: .
d_gene: .
CDR3nt: TGTGCCAGCAGCTGCCTGGGCTCCAGCTCCTACGAGCAGTACTTC
CDR3aa: CASSCLGSSSYEQYF

j_gene: TRBJ2-7
v_gene: TRBV7-8
abundance: .
d_gene: .
CDR3nt: TGTGCCAGCAGCCAGAGCCAGGGCACGTCCTACGAGCAGTACTTC
CDR3aa: CASSQSQGTSYEQYF

j_gene: TRBJ1-2
v_gene: TRBV19
abundance: .
d_gene: .
CDR3nt: TGTGCCAGTGGGGTCACAGGAGACGGCGGCTACACCTTC
CDR3aa: CASGVTGDGGYTF

j_gene: TRBJ2-3
v_gene: TRBV29-1
abundance: .
d_gene: TRBD1
CDR3nt: TGCAGCGCGGACAGGGGGCTGACGGATACGCAGTATTTT
CDR3aa: CSADRGLTDTQYF

j_gene: TRBJ2-5
v_gene: TRBV5-1
abundance: .
d_gene: .
CDR3nt: TGCGCCAGCCGGGCCCCTGGGGCCCAAGAGACCCAGTACTTC
CDR3aa: CASRAPGAQETQYF

j_gene: TRBJ1-5
v_gene: TRBV2
abundance: .
d_gene: .
CDR3nt: TGTGCCAGCAGTGGGGGGGATCAGCCCCAGCATTTT
CDR3aa: CASSGGDQPQHF

j_gene: TRBJ2-1
v_gene: TRBV6-4
abundance: .
d_gene: .
CDR3nt: TGTGCCAGCAGTATTAGCGAGGAAGGTAACAATGAGCAGTTCTTC
CDR3aa: CASSISEEGNNEQFF

j_gene: TRBJ1-3
v_gene: TRBV5-1
abundance: .
d_gene: TRBD1
CDR3nt: TGCGCCAGCAGCGTAGCAGGGGGCTACGGAAACACCATATATTTT
CDR3aa: CASSVAGGYGNTIYF

j_gene: TRBJ1-1
v_gene: TRBV6-2/TRBV6-3
abundance: .
d_gene: .
CDR3nt: TGTGCCAGCAGTTACTCGAGGATTCGGGACTCGAACACTGAAGCTTTCTTT
CDR3aa: CASSYSRIRDSNTEAFF

j_gene: TRBJ2-3
v_gene: TRBV3-1/TRBV3-2
abundance: .
d_gene: TRBD2
CDR3nt: TGTGCCAGCAGCCCCCGGACTAGCGGGGTTTATAGCACAGATACGCAGTATTTT
CDR3aa: CASSPRTSGVYSTDTQYF

j_gene: TRBJ1-2
v_gene: TRBV18
abundance: once
d_gene: .
CDR3nt: TGTGCCAGCTCACCCCTTAGGACAGATAACTATGGCTACACCTTC
CDR3aa: CASSPLRTDNYGYTF

j_gene: TRBJ2-3
v_gene: TRBV3-1/TRBV3-2
abundance: once
d_gene: TRBD2
CDR3nt: TGTGCCAGCAGCCAAGATGCCCATGGACTAGCGGGAGGGGATACGCAGTATTTT
CDR3aa: CASSQDAHGLAGGDTQYF

j_gene: TRBJ1-3
v_gene: TRBV28
abundance: .
d_gene: .
CDR3nt: TGTGCCAGCCACATTTGGGGGGACACCATATATTTT
CDR3aa: CASHIWGDTIYF

j_gene: TRBJ2-3
v_gene: TRBV6-5
abundance: .
d_gene: .
CDR3nt: TGTGCCAGCAGTCAGACTAGATCACGCACAGATACGCAGTATTTT
CDR3aa: CASSQTRSRTDTQYF

j_gene: TRBJ2-3
v_gene: TRBV7-3
abundance: .
d_gene: TRBD2
CDR3nt: TGTGCCAGCAGGAGCGGGGGGGCCACAGATACGCAGTATTTT
CDR3aa: CASRSGGATDTQYF

j_gene: TRBJ2-1
v_gene: TRBV5-1
abundance: .
d_gene: .
CDR3nt: TGCGCCAGCAGCTTCCCTTCCGGGGGAATCGATGAGCAGTTCTTC
CDR3aa: CASSFPSGGIDEQFF

j_gene: TRBJ1-2
v_gene: TRBV18
abundance: .
d_gene: .
CDR3nt: TGTGCCAGCTCCAGGGGCCCGAGGGCCTCGGGGGGCTACACCTTC
CDR3aa: CASSRGPRASGGYTF

j_gene: TRBJ1-6
v_gene: TRBV4-2
abundance: .
d_gene: .
CDR3nt: TGTGCCAGCAGCCAGCAGGGTATGCTGAATTCACCCCTCCACTTT
CDR3aa: CASSQQGMLNSPLHF

j_gene: TRBJ1-2
v_gene: TRBV5-8
abundance: .
d_gene: .
CDR3nt: TGTGCCAGCAGCCGTCAGGGCCCTTATGGCTACACCTTC
CDR3aa: CASSRQGPYGYTF

j_gene: TRBJ2-5
v_gene: TRBV28
abundance: .
d_gene: .
CDR3nt: TGTGCCAGCAGGTCGACAGTAGAAGAGACCCAGTACTTC
CDR3aa: CASRSTVEETQYF

j_gene: TRBJ1-5
v_gene: TRBV4-3
abundance: .
d_gene: .
CDR3nt: TGCGCCAGCAGCCAAGATCTTGTGAATCAGCCCCAGCATTTT
CDR3aa: CASSQDLVNQPQHF

j_gene: TRBJ2-5
v_gene: TRBV5-1
abundance: .
d_gene: TRBD2
CDR3nt: TGCGCCAGCACCTGGGGGGGAGCGGAGACCCAGTACTTC
CDR3aa: CASTWGGAETQYF

j_gene: TRBJ2-7
v_gene: TRBV15
abundance: .
d_gene: TRBD1
CDR3nt: TGTGCCACCAGCAGAGACGACAGGGGCATAAACGAGCAGTACTTC
CDR3aa: CATSRDDRGINEQYF

j_gene: TRBJ1-3
v_gene: TRBV6-5
abundance: once
d_gene: TRBD1
CDR3nt: TGTGCCAGCAGAGACCAGGGGGGCGGTGGAAACACCATATATTTT
CDR3aa: CASRDQGGGGNTIYF

j_gene: TRBJ2-5
v_gene: TRBV4-2
abundance: .
d_gene: TRBD2
CDR3nt: TGTGCCAGCAGCCCAAACAGCGGGGGGGTATTTGGGGAGACCCAGTACTTC
CDR3aa: CASSPNSGGVFGETQYF

j_gene: TRBJ1-4
v_gene: TRBV27
abundance: .
d_gene: TRBD1
CDR3nt: TGTGCCAGCAGTTCCACCGGGACAGCTAATGAAAAACTGTTTTTT
CDR3aa: CASSSTGTANEKLFF

j_gene: TRBJ2-5
v_gene: TRBV6-1
abundance: .
d_gene: .
CDR3nt: TGTGCCAGCAGTGAAGATCGGCAGAGGGAGACCCAGTACTTC
CDR3aa: CASSEDRQRETQYF

j_gene: TRBJ1-5
v_gene: TRBV5-1
abundance: .
d_gene: TRBD1
CDR3nt: TGCGCCAGCAGCGAGGGACAGGGGGGCCAGCCCCAGCATTTT
CDR3aa: CASSEGQGGQPQHF

j_gene: TRBJ2-1
v_gene: TRBV27
abundance: once
d_gene: .
CDR3nt: TGTGCCGTAGGAAGCGCCGGCTCCTACAATGAGCAGTTCTTC
CDR3aa: CAVGSAGSYNEQFF